This paragraph covers one TCR beta chain sequence. Its antigen is not identified. This sample was included in a study of T cells in localized non-small cell lung cancer. General study findings and limits: Owing to sequencing of a solitary tumor region, heterogeneity cannot be discounted. Adjacent lung exhibited a median of around 60 among the 100 most abundant tumor clones. The greatest T cell clonality was found in uninvolved adjacent lung (higher than in tumor).

Data came from immunoSEQ multiplex PCR; TCRdb stores just in-frame clones and leaves some out. The table includes about 91,000 clones, about 91% detected once. CDR3 length: 17 residues. With V trimmed by 6 bases and J by 3 bases, 14 bases remained unmatched. Looked up from germline, CDR1 is MDHEN and CDR2 is SYDVKM. The chain employs TRBV28 and TRBJ2-1, with 7 bases lining up with TRBD2. Specimen: peripheral blood, collected before any cancer treatment. The origin of this receptor is a man aged 40 to 69 with stage I squamous cell lung carcinoma. CDR3 sequence reads: CASRNTVGAGNYNEQFF. The CDR3 coding sequence is TGTGCCAGCAGGAATACCGTCGGAGCGGGGAACTACAATGAGCAGTTCTTC.